This TCR beta chain was documented in a study of T cells in Graves' hyperthyroidism and ophthalmopathy. General study points: Most clonotypes expanded in the thyroid (above 0.001) were also present in blood. A model built on 13 V-J features separated ophthalmopathy from stable hyperthyroidism.

RNA transcripts provided the source from which TCR beta CDR3 regions were amplified. Carried out on the TCR CDR3, a first-round RT-PCR used the HTBI primer set. One entry per CDR3 protein, called by TCRdb with MiXCR from the multiplex PCR reads. The sample consists of more than 650,000 distinct CDR3 sequences, approximately 14% of them appearing once. This clonotype was seen ten or more times. No antigen is known for it. Graves' hyperthyroidism qualified as stable when ophthalmopathy did not progress within 18 months. PBMCs stemmed from 10 ml fresh peripheral blood. V lost 4 bases and J lost 7, with 15 bases in between. The CDR3 has 13 amino acids. The germline V gene has CDR1 SGHRS and CDR2 YFSETQ.

The sequence was obtained from a woman aged 18-29 years with Graves' hyperthyroidism. The sequenced sample consisted of blood. The rearrangement uses TRBV5-1 and TRBJ2-7, with D maybe TRBD1 (6 bases). The CDR3 sequence: CASSPGQGWEQYF. CDR3 DNA sequence: TGCGCCAGCAGCCCTGGCCAGGGGTGGGAGCAGTACTTC.